The 24 T cell receptor beta chains below were found in one sample sequenced in a study of long-term antiretroviral therapy in people with HIV. immunoSEQ v3.0 was run at survey level. The method was immunoSEQ multiplex PCR; TCRdb's version includes in-frame clones alone and lacks a portion of them. The sample has under 20,000 clones, approximately 92% seen once. The sequenced sample was unsorted PBMCs, obtained 4.2 years after starting antiretroviral therapy. These receptor sequences come from a man in his forties or fifties with HIV.

J is TRBJ2-3 and V is TRBV19, with TRBD1 matching over 7 bases. This CDR3 region has 13 residues. The V and J ends lost 4 bases and 6 bases, in that order; junction bases with no gene match: 4. Per germline, CDR1 LNHDA and CDR2 SQIVND (reference sequence). The CDR3 DNA is TGTGCCAGTAGTACTCAGGGGGTGGATACGCAGTATTTT. Translating gives CASSTQGVDTQYF.

The CDR3: CASSLVAGGSTYNEQFF. DNA of the CDR3: TGTGCCAGCAGCTTAGTAGCGGGGGGCTCTACTTACAATGAGCAGTTCTTC. The chain carries TRBV7-2 and TRBJ2-1; 10 nucleotides line up with TRBD2. Germline V lookup: CDR1 SGHTA, CDR2 FQGNSA. The V gene end was trimmed by 1 base and the J gene end by 4 bases; junction bases not matched to a gene: 7. The CDR3 is made up of 17 amino acids.

This sequence joins TRBV27 and TRBJ2-2; no firm D call. Germline CDR1 is MNHEY and CDR2 is SMNVEV (reference sequence). The CDR3 length is 16 residues. The V end lost 0 bases, the J end lost 0 bases, and 8 bases lay between the germline ends. The CDR3 reads CASSLSALANTGELFF. The CDR3 coding sequence is TGTGCCAGCAGTTTATCAGCACTGGCGAACACCGGGGAGCTGTTTTTT.

This sequence joins TRBV18 and TRBJ2-3, with 12 bases matching TRBD2. The CDR3 contains 16 residues. The J segment lost 6 bases and the V segment lost 5 bases, leaving 9 bases of the junction unmatched. Germline CDR1 reads KGHSH; CDR2 reads LQKENI. The CDR3 loop is CASSTSSGGAGDTQYF. The CDR3 bases are TGTGCCAGCTCAACCTCTAGCGGGGGGGCCGGGGATACGCAGTATTTT. Using reference TRBV18 and TRBJ2-3 for the parts outside the CDR3, the full variable domain is NAGVMQNPRHLVRRRGQEARLRCSPMKGHSHVYWYRQLPEEGLKFMVYLQKENIIDESGMPKERFSAEFPKEGPSILRIQQVVRGDSAAYFCASSTSSGGAGDTQYFGPGTRLTVL.

This clone was seen only once. V and J are TRBV19 and TRBJ2-1, with D maybe TRBD2 (5 bases). This CDR3 comprises 11 residues. Trimming took off 6 bases at V and 8 bases at J, with 8 bases between the two ends. Germline CDR1 reads LNHDA; CDR2 reads SQIVND (reference sequence). In DNA, the CDR3 is TGTGCCAGTAGCGGGGTGTATGAGCAGTTCTTC. Protein sequence: CASSGVYEQFF.

Worth noting for this clone: A junction boundary mismatches the germline segment, possibly from a read error. This chain connects TRBV7-9 to TRBJ2-3; 7 bases are a match to TRBD2. From germline, CDR1 is SEHNR and CDR2 FQNEAQ (reference sequence). This CDR3 comprises 12 residues. The CDR3 loop is CASSLETSYFGF. The CDR3 DNA sequence: TGTGCCAGCAGCTTAGAGACTAGCTATTTCGGATTT.

For this clone: The same CDR3 can be traced to other DNA sequences in this sample. The chain recombines TRBV18 with TRBJ2-7; no firm D call. V was shortened by 3 bases and J by 1 base, with 7 bases between the two germline ends. The germline CDR1 and CDR2 sequences are KGHSH and LQKENI. The CDR3 length is 13 residues. In DNA, the CDR3 is TGTGCCAGCTCACCCCTCCCATCCTACGAGCAGTACTTC. Translation: CASSPLPSYEQYF. The entire variable domain, with the rest obtained from reference TRBV18 and TRBJ2-7, is as follows: NAGVMQNPRHLVRRRGQEARLRCSPMKGHSHVYWYRQLPEEGLKFMVYLQKENIIDESGMPKERFSAEFPKEGPSILRIQQVVRGDSAAYFCASSPLPSYEQYFGPGTRLTVT.

The V and J genes are TRBV20-1 and TRBJ2-3; D unclear. Germline CDR1 is DFQATT and CDR2 is SNEGSKA (reference sequence). Trimming removed 1 base from V and 4 bases from J, with 3 bases in between. This CDR3 has 11 amino acids. CDR3 amino acids: CSARVSDTQYF. The CDR3 nucleotides read TGCAGTGCTAGAGTTTCAGATACGCAGTATTTT.

CDR3 loop: CAISESGLAGLQFF. For the CDR3, the DNA is TGTGCCATCAGTGAGTCAGGACTAGCGGGGCTGCAGTTCTTC. This sequence joins TRBV10-3 and TRBJ2-1; TRBD2 agrees at 12 bases. Germline V CDR1 and CDR2: ENHRY, SYGVKD. The CDR3 contains 14 residues. After removal of 0 bases from V and 12 bases from J, the junction contained 3 bases not matched to a gene.

The J gene is TRBJ2-2, the V gene TRBV27; 10 nucleotides agree with TRBD1. The CDR3 totals 17 residues. CDR1 and CDR2 from the germline V gene are MNHEY and SMNVEV (reference sequence). Trimming at V came to 5 bases and at J to 5 bases, leaving 11 bases not matched to a gene. This CDR3 reads CASSTYPWDRGTGELFF. The CDR3 nucleotides are TGTGCCAGCAGTACCTATCCCTGGGACAGGGGAACCGGGGAGCTGTTTTTT.

This sequence joins TRBV5-1 and TRBJ2-7; possible D gene TRBD2, 5 bases. Trimming took 0 bases from V and 7 from J, leaving 8 bases between them. From germline, CDR1 is SGHRS and CDR2 YFSETQ. The CDR3 covers 12 residues. CDR3 sequence reads: CASSLDGEEQYF. The CDR3 bases are TGCGCCAGCAGCTTGGATGGGGAGGAGCAGTACTTC.

The chain joins TRBV29-1 to TRBJ2-7; 12 bases line up with TRBD1. J lost 7 bases, V lost 4 bases, and 5 bases had no gene match. Germline V gene sequence: CDR1 SQVTM, CDR2 ANQGSEA. The CDR3 runs 13 residues. Here the CDR3 DNA reads TGCAGCGTTGGGGGACAGGGGGCGCGGGAGCAGTACTTC. This codes for CSVGGQGAREQYF.

CDR3 sequence reads: CASSQDPREPYNEQFF. DNA of the CDR3: TGCGCCAGCAGCCAAGATCCCAGGGAGCCCTACAATGAGCAGTTCTTC. The chain is built from TRBV4-3 and TRBJ2-1, with D perhaps TRBD1 or TRBD2 (5 bases each). Germline-derived CDR1 and CDR2 are LGHNA and YSLEER. This CDR3 is built from 16 residues. The ends were cut back, 0 bases at V and 2 bases at J, with 11 bases in the middle.

This chain links TRBV14 with TRBJ2-3; D may match TRBD1 or TRBD2 (5 bases each). Trimming removed 4 bases at V and 2 bases at J, with 13 bases between. In germline, CDR1 is SGHDN, CDR2 FVKESK. The CDR3 has 15 amino acids. The CDR3 DNA reads TGTGCCAGCAGCCTTACCGGGGCCCCCACAGATACGCAGTATTTT. It codes for CASSLTGAPTDTQYF. Full variable domain (rest looked up from reference TRBV14 and TRBJ2-3): EAGVTQFPSHSVIEKGQTVTLRCDPISGHDNLYWYRRVMGKEIKFLLHFVKESKQDESGMPNNRFLAERTGGTYSTLKVQPAELEDSGVYFCASSLTGAPTDTQYFGPGTRLTVL.

The chain uses TRBV7-2 and TRBJ2-3, with D uncertain. Germline loops: CDR1 SGHTA, CDR2 FQGNSA. The CDR3 extends over 12 amino acids. Trimming removed 5 bases from V and 3 bases from J, with 6 bases in between. CDR3 in amino acids: CASSPPTDTQYF. CDR3 DNA: TGTGCCAGCAGCCCTCCGACAGATACGCAGTATTTT.

The genes are TRBV6-1 and TRBJ1-1; D remains unclear. Germline CDR1 reads MNHNS; CDR2 reads SASEGT. The CDR3 contains 15 residues. The V and J ends lost 8 bases and 1 base respectively, with 17 bases between them. This chain's CDR3 is CASFSLTEPNTEAFF. The CDR3 DNA is TGTGCCAGCTTTTCTTTAACAGAACCGAACACTGAAGCTTTCTTT.

The V call is TRBV28, the J call TRBJ1-1, with TRBD1 matching over 7 bases. The CDR3 loop spans 17 amino acids. Germline V gene lookup returns CDR1 MDHEN and CDR2 SYDVKM. V lost 8 bases to trimming and J lost 3 bases; unmatched junction nucleotides: 18. The CDR3 bases are TGTGCCAGCTCCGGGCTGGGGGCAGGGGGGAGGGACACTGAAGCTTTCTTT. Its translation: CASSGLGAGGRDTEAFF. The entire variable domain, with the rest obtained from reference TRBV28 and TRBJ1-1, is as follows: DVKVTQSSRYLVKRTGEKVFLECVQDMDHENMFWYRQDPGLGLRLIYFSYDVKMKEKGDIPEGYSVSREKKERFSLILESASTNQTSMYLCASSGLGAGGRDTEAFFGQGTRLTVV.

V and J are TRBV27 and TRBJ2-1; possible D gene TRBD1, 6 bases. The V end was cut by 5 bases, the J end by 8 bases, with 13 bases between. Germline CDR1 MNHEY, CDR2 SMNVEV (reference sequence). The CDR3 has 13 residues. The CDR3 loop is CASSPTAGDEQFF. The CDR3 nucleotides are TGTGCCAGCAGTCCGACAGCAGGGGATGAGCAGTTCTTC.

The V gene is TRBV10-1, the J gene TRBJ2-1, with 10 bases identical to TRBD1. Germline loops: CDR1 WNHNN, CDR2 SYGVQD (reference sequence). Losses at the gene ends were 7 bases for V and 7 bases for J; bases not matched to a gene: 7. The CDR3 is 14 residues long. The CDR3 is CASNKGQGLNEQFF. The CDR3, as DNA: TGCGCCAGCAATAAGGGACAGGGGTTAAATGAGCAGTTCTTC.

The chain joins TRBV10-3 to TRBJ1-6, with TRBD1 matching over 8 bases. Trimming cost V 2 bases and J 6 bases; bases outside gene matches: 0. Per the germline V gene, CDR1 is ENHRY and CDR2 is SYGVKD. This CDR3 comprises 14 residues. DNA of the CDR3: TGTGCCATCAGTGAGGACAGGGGTAATTCACCCCTCCACTTT. Encoded protein: CAISEDRGNSPLHF.

The genes are TRBV6-5 and TRBJ1-5; 9 nucleotides agree with TRBD1. V trimming: 0 bases; J trimming: 5 bases; junction bases outside the gene matches: 2. Germline V gene sequence: CDR1 MNHEY, CDR2 SVGAGI. The CDR3 length is 15 residues. The CDR3 is CASSYSGTGYQPQHF. Here the CDR3 DNA reads TGTGCCAGCAGTTACTCCGGGACAGGGTATCAGCCCCAGCATTTT.

This chain uses TRBV5-1 with TRBJ2-1; 11 bases map to TRBD2. Germline assignment: CDR1 SGHRS and CDR2 YFSETQ. Trimming took 4 bases from V and 6 from J; bases not matched to a gene: 6. CDR3 length: 15 amino acids. The CDR3 nucleotides are TGCGCCAGCAGCCCTACTAGCGGGGGATTCAATGAGCAGTTCTTC. Encoded protein: CASSPTSGGFNEQFF.

This chain uses TRBV7-2 with TRBJ1-2; the match to TRBD1 covers 10 bases. CDR3 length: 14 residues. The germline CDR1 and CDR2 sequences are SGHTA and FQGNSA. Trimming cost V 5 bases and J 8 bases; bases outside gene matches: 8. CDR3 sequence reads: CASSPGTGEVGYTF. CDR3 coding DNA: TGTGCCAGCAGCCCCGGGACAGGGGAGGTCGGCTACACCTTC.

The gene calls are TRBV10-3 and TRBJ2-3, with 11 bases aligning to TRBD2. The CDR3 spans 16 residues. CDR1 is ENHRY, CDR2 SYGVKD, per germline. V was clipped by 3 bases and J by 3 bases; unmatched bases: 5. The CDR3 protein is CAISDVAGGPTDTQYF. The DNA for the CDR3 is TGTGCCATCAGTGACGTAGCGGGGGGGCCAACAGATACGCAGTATTTT.